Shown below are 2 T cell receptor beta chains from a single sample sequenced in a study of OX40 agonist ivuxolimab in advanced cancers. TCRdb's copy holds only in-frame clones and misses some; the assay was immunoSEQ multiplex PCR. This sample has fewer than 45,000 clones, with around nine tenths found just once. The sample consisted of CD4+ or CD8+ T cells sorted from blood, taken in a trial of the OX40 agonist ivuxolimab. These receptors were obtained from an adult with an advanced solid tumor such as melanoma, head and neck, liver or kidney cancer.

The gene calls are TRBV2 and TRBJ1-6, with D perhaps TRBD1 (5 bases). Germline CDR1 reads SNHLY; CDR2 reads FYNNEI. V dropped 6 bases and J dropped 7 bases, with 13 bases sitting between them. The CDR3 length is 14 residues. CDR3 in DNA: TGTGCCAGCAGGCCGGGACGGGAAAATTCACCCCTCCACTTT. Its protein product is CASRPGRENSPLHF.

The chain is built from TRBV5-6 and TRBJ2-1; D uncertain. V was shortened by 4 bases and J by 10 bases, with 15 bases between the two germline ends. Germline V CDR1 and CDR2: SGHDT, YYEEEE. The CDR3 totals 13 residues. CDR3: CASSLGRLGEQFF. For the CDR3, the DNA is TGTGCCAGCAGCCTTGGACGGCTAGGCGAGCAGTTCTTC.